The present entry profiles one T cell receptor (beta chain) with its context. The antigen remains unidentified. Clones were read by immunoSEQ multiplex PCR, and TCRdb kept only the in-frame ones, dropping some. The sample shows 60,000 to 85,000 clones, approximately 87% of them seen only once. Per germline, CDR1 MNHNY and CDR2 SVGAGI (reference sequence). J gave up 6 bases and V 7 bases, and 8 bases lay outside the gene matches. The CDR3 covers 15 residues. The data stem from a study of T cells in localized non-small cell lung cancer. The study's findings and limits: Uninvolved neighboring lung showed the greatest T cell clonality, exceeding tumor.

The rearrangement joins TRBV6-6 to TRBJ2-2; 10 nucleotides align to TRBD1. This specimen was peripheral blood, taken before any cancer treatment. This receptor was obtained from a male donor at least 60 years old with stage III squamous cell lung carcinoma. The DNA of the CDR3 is TGTGCCAGCACCCCACGGACAGGGGGTCCCGGGGAGCTGTTTTTT. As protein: CASTPRTGGPGELFF.